Listed here is a single TCR beta chain. This sample was taken from a study of T cell responses to AZD1222 COVID-19 vaccine. The CDR3 covers 14 residues. CDR1 is SGHDN, CDR2 FVKESK, per germline. Trimming cost V 5 bases and J 6 bases; bases outside gene matches: 3. The assay was immunoSEQ multiplex PCR, and TCRdb's table has in-frame clones only and misses some. Of 110,000 to 150,000 clones in the sample, roughly 90% are singletons; the top ten hold roughly 3.1%. This receptor was identified in an adult in good health. This specimen consisted of peripheral blood, obtained on day 0 of AZD1222 vaccination. The chain recombines TRBV14 with TRBJ2-1, with TRBD2 identical over 11 bases. The CDR3 DNA sequence: TGTGCCAGCAGCTACGGACTAGCGGGCAATGAGCAGTTCTTC. Its protein product is CASSYGLAGNEQFF.